This is a list of T cell receptor beta chains from one sample in a study of OX40 agonist ivuxolimab in advanced cancers. Profiling relied on immunoSEQ multiplex PCR, and the TCRdb table lists in-frame clones only, not all of them. The data show some 16,000 clones, with 70% to 90% seen just once and 3% to 4.5% held by the top ten. The starting material was CD4+ or CD8+ T cells sorted from blood, obtained in a trial of the OX40 agonist ivuxolimab. Receptor source: an adult with an advanced solid tumor such as melanoma, head and neck, liver or kidney cancer. Each CDR3 is given with its conserved first and last residue. A D gene is named only where the DNA matches it firmly. A row's size may be missing; if present it is once, few, many or a size class.

clone size: -; J gene: TRBJ2-3; V gene: TRBV7-6; D gene: -; CDR3 protein: CASSPENTDTQYF; CDR3 DNA: TGTGCCAGCAGCCCAGAAAACACAGATACGCAGTATTTT
clone size: -; J gene: TRBJ1-2; V gene: TRBV7-9; D gene: -; CDR3 protein: CASSLPGNYGYTF; CDR3 DNA: TGTGCCAGCAGCTTACCTGGGAACTATGGCTACACCTTC
clone size: -; J gene: TRBJ1-1; V gene: TRBV11-3; D gene: -; CDR3 protein: CASSPPGGTDTEAFF; CDR3 DNA: TGTGCCAGCAGCCCTCCCGGCGGGACGGACACTGAAGCTTTCTTT
clone size: -; J gene: TRBJ2-3; V gene: TRBV7-9; D gene: TRBD1; CDR3 protein: CASSSSGGAGTDTQYF; CDR3 DNA: TGTGCCAGCAGCTCATCAGGGGGCGCCGGCACAGATACGCAGTATTTT
clone size: -; J gene: TRBJ1-1; V gene: TRBV28; D gene: -; CDR3 protein: CASSEGVQQAFF; CDR3 DNA: TGTGCCAGCAGCGAGGGGGTACAGCAAGCTTTCTTT
clone size: -; J gene: TRBJ2-4; V gene: TRBV19; D gene: -; CDR3 protein: CASSGTPAKNIQYF; CDR3 DNA: TGTGCCAGTAGTGGGACTCCAGCCAAAAACATTCAGTACTTC
clone size: -; J gene: TRBJ2-2; V gene: TRBV27; D gene: -; CDR3 protein: CAGSEDRSNTGELFF; CDR3 DNA: TGTGCCGGATCAGAGGACAGATCGAACACCGGGGAGCTGTTTTTT
clone size: -; J gene: TRBJ2-5; V gene: TRBV15; D gene: -; CDR3 protein: CATSREGGPRETQYF; CDR3 DNA: TGTGCCACCAGCAGAGAGGGAGGACCCCGGGAGACCCAGTACTTC
clone size: once; J gene: TRBJ2-3; V gene: TRBV28; D gene: TRBD2; CDR3 protein: CASSSPAGGAAWDTQYF; CDR3 DNA: TGTGCCAGCAGTTCCCCGGCGGGGGGAGCCGCTTGGGATACGCAGTATTTT
clone size: -; J gene: TRBJ2-3; V gene: TRBV28; D gene: TRBD2; CDR3 protein: CARGLAGVPNRTDTQYF; CDR3 DNA: TGTGCCAGAGGACTAGCGGGAGTTCCCAACCGCACAGATACGCAGTATTTT
clone size: -; J gene: TRBJ2-1; V gene: TRBV5-4; D gene: -; CDR3 protein: CASSLTGSTAGEQFF; CDR3 DNA: TGTGCCAGCAGCTTGACCGGGAGTACAGCGGGTGAGCAGTTCTTC
clone size: -; J gene: TRBJ2-2; V gene: TRBV9; D gene: TRBD1; CDR3 protein: CASSAGQGLSNTGELFF; CDR3 DNA: TGTGCCAGCAGCGCCGGACAGGGTTTGTCGAACACCGGGGAGCTGTTTTTT
clone size: -; J gene: TRBJ2-5; V gene: TRBV27; D gene: -; CDR3 protein: CASSPPAAGRGTQYF; CDR3 DNA: TGTGCCAGCAGTCCCCCGGCCGCTGGCAGAGGGACCCAGTACTTC
clone size: -; J gene: TRBJ1-1; V gene: TRBV27; D gene: -; CDR3 protein: CASSLSAQQANTEAFF; CDR3 DNA: TGTGCCAGCAGTTTATCCGCCCAACAGGCGAACACTGAAGCTTTCTTT
clone size: -; J gene: TRBJ2-1; V gene: TRBV19; D gene: -; CDR3 protein: CASSIGLADYNEQFF; CDR3 DNA: TGTGCCAGTAGTATAGGGCTAGCCGACTACAATGAGCAGTTCTTC
clone size: -; J gene: TRBJ2-1; V gene: TRBV19; D gene: TRBD2; CDR3 protein: CASTPAGTSANEQFF; CDR3 DNA: TGTGCCAGTACCCCGGCCGGGACTAGCGCCAATGAGCAGTTCTTC
clone size: -; J gene: TRBJ2-5; V gene: TRBV5-1; D gene: TRBD1; CDR3 protein: CASTQGALETQYF; CDR3 DNA: TGCGCCAGCACTCAGGGGGCGTTGGAGACCCAGTACTTC
clone size: -; J gene: TRBJ2-7; V gene: TRBV27; D gene: -; CDR3 protein: CASSRSEGLEQYF; CDR3 DNA: TGTGCCAGCAGTCGATCAGAAGGCCTCGAGCAGTACTTC
clone size: -; J gene: TRBJ2-7; V gene: TRBV6-6; D gene: TRBD1; CDR3 protein: CASSQTGSEQYF; CDR3 DNA: TGTGCCAGCAGTCAGACAGGGAGCGAGCAGTACTTC
clone size: -; J gene: TRBJ2-2; V gene: TRBV30; D gene: TRBD1; CDR3 protein: CAWDRGETGELFF; CDR3 DNA: TGTGCCTGGGACAGGGGGGAGACTGGGGAGCTGTTTTTT
clone size: -; J gene: TRBJ2-5; V gene: TRBV7-2; D gene: -; CDR3 protein: CASSSVPGTQYF; CDR3 DNA: TGTGCCAGCAGCTCCGTACCGGGGACCCAGTACTTC
clone size: -; J gene: TRBJ1-2; V gene: TRBV29-1; D gene: -; CDR3 protein: CSGYRDNYGYTF; CDR3 DNA: TGCAGCGGGTACCGGGACAACTATGGCTACACCTTC
clone size: -; J gene: TRBJ2-2; V gene: TRBV9; D gene: TRBD2; CDR3 protein: CAGSVSSGRNTGELFF; CDR3 DNA: TGTGCCGGCAGCGTATCTAGCGGGAGGAACACCGGGGAGCTGTTTTTT
clone size: once; J gene: TRBJ2-5; V gene: TRBV29-1; D gene: -; CDR3 protein: CSVDRGDQETQYF; CDR3 DNA: TGCAGCGTTGACAGGGGAGACCAAGAGACCCAGTACTTC
clone size: -; J gene: TRBJ1-5; V gene: TRBV5-4; D gene: -; CDR3 protein: CASSLVGGHNQPQHF; CDR3 DNA: TGTGCCAGCAGCCTCGTAGGGGGGCACAATCAGCCCCAGCATTTT
clone size: -; J gene: TRBJ2-3; V gene: TRBV30; D gene: -; CDR3 protein: CAWNSGSGRTDTQYF; CDR3 DNA: TGTGCCTGGAACTCCGGGTCGGGTCGCACAGATACGCAGTATTTT
clone size: -; J gene: TRBJ1-2; V gene: TRBV7-8; D gene: -; CDR3 protein: CASSLTTELYGYTF; CDR3 DNA: TGTGCCAGCAGCTTAACCACAGAACTCTATGGCTACACCTTC
clone size: -; J gene: TRBJ2-3; V gene: TRBV19; D gene: -; CDR3 protein: CASSTPNSGTDTQYF; CDR3 DNA: TGTGCCAGTAGTACCCCCAATAGCGGCACAGATACGCAGTATTTT
clone size: -; J gene: TRBJ2-3; V gene: TRBV2; D gene: TRBD2; CDR3 protein: CASSEGTSADTQYF; CDR3 DNA: TGTGCCAGCAGTGAGGGGACTAGCGCAGATACGCAGTATTTT
clone size: once; J gene: TRBJ2-3; V gene: TRBV10-1; D gene: -; CDR3 protein: CASSGVGITDTQYF; CDR3 DNA: TGCGCCAGCAGTGGGGTCGGAATCACAGATACGCAGTATTTT
clone size: few; J gene: TRBJ2-7; V gene: TRBV4-1; D gene: -; CDR3 protein: CASSQVSPKGDGLYEQYF; CDR3 DNA: TGCGCCAGCAGCCAAGTTTCCCCCAAGGGGGACGGACTCTACGAGCAGTACTTC
clone size: -; J gene: TRBJ1-2; V gene: TRBV28; D gene: -; CDR3 protein: CASSLKGINYGYTF; CDR3 DNA: TGTGCCAGCAGTTTAAAGGGCATTAACTATGGCTACACCTTC
clone size: -; J gene: TRBJ2-1; V gene: TRBV5-4; D gene: -; CDR3 protein: CASSRDSNEQFF; CDR3 DNA: TGTGCCAGCAGCCGCGACTCCAATGAGCAGTTCTTC
clone size: few; J gene: TRBJ1-5; V gene: TRBV6-1; D gene: -; CDR3 protein: CASSETDGVQPQHF; CDR3 DNA: TGTGCCAGCAGTGAAACGGACGGAGTTCAGCCCCAGCATTTT
clone size: -; J gene: TRBJ2-7; V gene: TRBV15; D gene: -; CDR3 protein: CATSRGYSRGSSYEQYF; CDR3 DNA: TGTGCCACCAGCAGAGGCTATTCGAGGGGAAGCTCCTACGAGCAGTACTTC
clone size: few; J gene: TRBJ1-2; V gene: TRBV18; D gene: -; CDR3 protein: CASSPQRGLVSNYGYTF; CDR3 DNA: TGTGCCAGCTCACCACAAAGGGGACTAGTGTCGAACTATGGCTACACCTTC
clone size: -; J gene: TRBJ1-2; V gene: TRBV5-1; D gene: TRBD1; CDR3 protein: CASRPRDRAPYGYTF; CDR3 DNA: TGCGCCAGCAGACCTCGGGACAGGGCACCCTATGGCTACACCTTC
clone size: -; J gene: TRBJ2-3; V gene: TRBV19; D gene: -; CDR3 protein: CASSGLVGLGDTQYF; CDR3 DNA: TGTGCCAGTAGTGGTTTAGTAGGTCTGGGAGATACGCAGTATTTT
clone size: few; J gene: TRBJ1-5; V gene: TRBV11-2; D gene: -; CDR3 protein: CASSLDPRGVSNQPQHF; CDR3 DNA: TGTGCCAGCAGCTTAGACCCCCGGGGGGTTAGCAATCAGCCCCAGCATTTT
clone size: -; J gene: TRBJ2-7; V gene: TRBV7-9; D gene: -; CDR3 protein: CASSSSGYEQYF; CDR3 DNA: TGTGCCAGCAGCTCATCAGGCTACGAGCAGTACTTC
clone size: -; J gene: TRBJ2-2; V gene: TRBV6-4; D gene: -; CDR3 protein: CASRAQGQGTGELFF; CDR3 DNA: TGTGCCAGCAGGGCACAGGGACAAGGGACCGGGGAGCTGTTTTTT
clone size: -; J gene: TRBJ1-1; V gene: TRBV7-9; D gene: TRBD1; CDR3 protein: CASSLSQGGKAFF; CDR3 DNA: TGTGCCAGCAGCTTATCACAGGGGGGGAAAGCTTTCTTT
clone size: -; J gene: TRBJ1-4; V gene: TRBV2; D gene: -; CDR3 protein: CASSVEVGEKLFF; CDR3 DNA: TGTGCCAGCAGTGTGGAGGTGGGGGAAAAACTGTTTTTT
clone size: -; J gene: TRBJ1-3; V gene: TRBV7-3; D gene: -; CDR3 protein: CASSLTGGSGNTIYF; CDR3 DNA: TGTGCCAGCAGCTTAACAGGGGGTTCTGGAAACACCATATATTTT
clone size: -; J gene: TRBJ2-2; V gene: TRBV11-2; D gene: -; CDR3 protein: CASSLGRTTPGELFF; CDR3 DNA: TGTGCCAGCAGCCTTGGCCGGACCACCCCCGGGGAGCTGTTTTTT
clone size: -; J gene: TRBJ2-6; V gene: TRBV10-3; D gene: -; CDR3 protein: CAISDEVSGANVLTF; CDR3 DNA: TGTGCCATCAGTGACGAGGTTTCGGGGGCCAACGTCCTGACTTTC
clone size: -; J gene: TRBJ1-2; V gene: TRBV14; D gene: TRBD1; CDR3 protein: CASSLVQGTGYTF; CDR3 DNA: TGTGCCAGCAGCCTTGTACAGGGGACTGGCTACACCTTC
clone size: -; J gene: TRBJ2-4; V gene: TRBV6-6; D gene: -; CDR3 protein: CASSETGAKNIQYF; CDR3 DNA: TGTGCCAGCAGCGAAACAGGGGCCAAAAACATTCAGTACTTC
clone size: -; J gene: TRBJ2-3; V gene: TRBV23-1; D gene: -; CDR3 protein: CASSQMKSGPTDTQYF; CDR3 DNA: TGCGCCAGCAGTCAGATGAAAAGCGGGCCCACAGATACGCAGTATTTT
clone size: -; J gene: TRBJ1-1; V gene: TRBV29-1; D gene: TRBD1; CDR3 protein: CSVKTGTIEAFF; CDR3 DNA: TGCAGCGTCAAGACAGGGACTATAGAAGCTTTCTTT